This entry is about one T cell receptor (beta chain). The sample comes from a study of blood T cell repertoires in COVID-19. The wider study: The United States, Italy and Spain supplied acute and convalescent COVID-19 samples. The cDNA or gDNA used as material had been derived from T cells, B-cell-depleted T cells, or PBMCs.

CDR3 length equals 12 residues. Trimming removed 7 bases from V and 7 bases from J, with 13 bases in between. The assay was immunoSEQ multiplex PCR, and TCRdb's table has in-frame clones only and misses some. The repertoire holds approximately 96,000 clones, 70% to 90% seen once, with about 2.7% in the top ten. The sequence derives from a woman over 75 with acute or convalescent COVID-19. Sequencing was carried out using peripheral blood. The chain carries TRBV12-3 or TRBV12-4 and TRBJ2-5, with D possibly being TRBD1 (6 bases). The CDR3 reads CASNGGRGTQYF. The CDR3, as DNA: TGTGCCAGCAATGGGGGCAGGGGGACCCAGTACTTC.